These T cell receptor beta chains were read from a single sample in a study of shared clonotypes between healthy human individuals. Assay used: immunoSEQ multiplex PCR; TCRdb lists only in-frame clones, some missing. Seen here are some 1.5 million clones, 95% to 99% observed once, and the top ten hold roughly 0.4%. The sample consisted of naive CD4+ T cells sorted from blood. The origin of the receptors is a man aged 25-40 years in good health. Both conserved end residues are part of each CDR3. A D gene is named only where the DNA matches it firmly. Clone size is stated in some rows and not others, as once, few, many or a class when expanded.

CASSLVTRVAQYF	TGTGCCAGCAGCCTCGTCACTAGAGTTGCGCAGTATTTT	TRBJ2-3	TRBV6-6	NA	NA
CASSDRDEQYF	TGCGCCAGCAGTGACAGGGACGAGCAGTACTTC	TRBJ2-7	TRBV10-1	NA	NA
CASSLGLAGGPRETQYF	TGCGCCAGCAGCTTGGGACTAGCGGGAGGGCCTAGAGAGACCCAGTACTTC	TRBJ2-5	TRBV5-1	TRBD2	once
CASSSRGLAGEQYF	TGTGCCAGCAGCTCGAGGGGACTAGCGGGGGAGCAGTACTTC	TRBJ2-7	TRBV5-4	TRBD2	NA
CASSLGGASYGYTF	TGTGCCAGCAGCTTAGGGGGGGCCTCCTATGGCTACACCTTC	TRBJ1-2	TRBV7-8	NA	NA
CASSPGTRSYEQYF	TGTGCCAGCAGCCCCGGGACCCGTTCCTACGAGCAGTACTTC	TRBJ2-7	TRBV5-5	NA	once
CAWIQTRDVDYGYTF	TGTGCCTGGATCCAGACCCGGGACGTGGACTATGGCTACACCTTC	TRBJ1-2	TRBV30	NA	NA
CASSQGDGNYGYTF	TGCGCCAGCAGCCAAGGCGACGGTAACTATGGCTACACCTTC	TRBJ1-2	TRBV4-3	NA	once
CASSLEQGADYEQYF	TGCGCCAGCAGCCTAGAACAGGGGGCGGACTACGAGCAGTACTTC	TRBJ2-7	TRBV4-3	TRBD1	NA
CSVEVTGEGEQFF	TGCAGCGTTGAGGTAACAGGGGAGGGTGAGCAGTTCTTC	TRBJ2-1	TRBV29-1	NA	NA
CASSPPGRGYTF	TGTGCCAGCTCGCCGCCCGGTAGGGGCTACACCTTC	TRBJ1-2	TRBV18	NA	once
CASGPGIAGEVQETQYF	TGTGCTAGTGGTCCAGGCATAGCGGGAGAGGTCCAAGAGACCCAGTACTTC	TRBJ2-5	TRBV12-5	TRBD2	NA
CASSRSYRPQGADEQYF	TGTGCCAGCAGCCGCTCCTACCGACCACAGGGGGCGGACGAGCAGTACTTC	TRBJ2-7	TRBV4-2	TRBD1	NA
CATGQGSYEQYF	TGTGCCACAGGACAGGGCTCCTACGAGCAGTACTTC	TRBJ2-7	TRBV6-1	TRBD1	NA
CASSLVPSLEQFF	TGCGCCAGCAGCTTGGTGCCCTCCCTGGAGCAGTTCTTC	TRBJ2-1	TRBV5-1	NA	NA
CASSRDSPGNTIYF	TGTGCCAGCTCAAGGGACAGCCCTGGAAACACCATATATTTT	TRBJ1-3	TRBV18	TRBD1	NA
CASKDSGANVLTF	TGCGCCAGCAAGGATTCTGGGGCCAACGTCCTGACTTTC	TRBJ2-6	TRBV4-1	NA	NA
CASSGLDGIGNTIYF	TGTGCCAGCAGTGGCCTGGACGGCATCGGAAACACCATATATTTT	TRBJ1-3	TRBV6-5	NA	NA
CASSEKNTGELFF	TGTGCCAGCAGTGAGAAGAACACCGGGGAGCTGTTTTTT	TRBJ2-2	TRBV2	NA	NA
CASSYGGSNNGYEQYF	TGTGCCAGCAGTTACGGGGGGTCGAACAATGGCTACGAGCAGTACTTC	TRBJ2-7	TRBV6-6	NA	once
CASSVVRTDNYGYTF	TGTGCCAGCAGCGTAGTCCGGACGGATAACTATGGCTACACCTTC	TRBJ1-2	TRBV11-2	NA	NA
CASSYGRGVNTEAFF	TGTGCCAGCAGCTACGGGAGGGGGGTTAACACTGAAGCTTTCTTT	TRBJ1-1	TRBV27	NA	NA
CASSQVVSTDTQYF	TGCGCCAGCAGCCAAGTCGTGAGCACAGATACGCAGTATTTT	TRBJ2-3	TRBV4-1	NA	NA
CASSSYLGHGNTEAFF	TGTGCCAGCAGCTCCTATTTAGGTCATGGGAACACTGAAGCTTTCTTT	TRBJ1-1	TRBV13	NA	NA
CASSLAEGRYTF	TGTGCCAGCAGCCTAGCCGAAGGACGCTACACCTTC	TRBJ1-2	TRBV28	NA	NA
CAIRGSGQVTEAFF	TGTGCCATCAGGGGATCGGGTCAGGTCACTGAAGCTTTCTTT	TRBJ1-1	TRBV10-3	NA	NA
CASSLEGSGWNTEAFF	TGTGCCAGCAGCTTAGAGGGGTCAGGTTGGAACACTGAAGCTTTCTTT	TRBJ1-1	TRBV11-2	NA	NA
CAWGGGFLPGDYNEQFF	TGTGCCTGGGGTGGGGGCTTTCTCCCAGGGGACTACAATGAGCAGTTCTTC	TRBJ2-1	TRBV30	NA	NA
CASSFSDGAYEQYF	TGTGCCAGCAGCTTTTCGGACGGAGCCTACGAGCAGTACTTC	TRBJ2-7	TRBV5-6	NA	NA
CASSLDLTGAIYEQYF	TGTGCCAGCAGCTTAGATCTGACAGGGGCGATCTACGAGCAGTACTTC	TRBJ2-7	TRBV11-2	TRBD1	NA
CSVEEAASTDTQYF	TGCAGCGTTGAAGAGGCGGCGAGCACAGATACGCAGTATTTT	TRBJ2-3	TRBV29-1	NA	NA
CASSLGPGPDTQYF	TGTGCCAGCTCACTCGGACCAGGTCCAGATACGCAGTATTTT	TRBJ2-3	TRBV18	NA	NA
CASSPGAYEQYF	TGTGCCAGCAGCCCCGGGGCCTACGAGCAGTACTTC	TRBJ2-7	TRBV7-8	NA	once
CASSLDYGKYTQYF	TGTGCCAGCAGCTTGGACTATGGAAAGTATACGCAGTATTTT	TRBJ2-3	TRBV5-4	NA	NA
CASSVGAGNGGYTF	TGTGCCAGCAGCGTAGGGGCAGGGAATGGAGGCTACACCTTC	TRBJ1-2	TRBV9	NA	NA
CASSPGTGGAEEKLFF	TGTGCCAGCTCACCCGGGACAGGGGGAGCAGAGGAAAAACTGTTTTTT	TRBJ1-4	TRBV18	TRBD1	NA
CASEGINTQYF	TGTGCGTCGGAGGGCATCAATACGCAGTATTTT	TRBJ2-3	TRBV10-3	NA	NA
CASTSDREGFGNQPQHF	TGTGCCAGCACTTCGGACAGGGAAGGGTTTGGCAATCAGCCCCAGCATTTT	TRBJ1-5	TRBV7-9	TRBD1	NA
CASSEAFGRAARTQYF	TGTGCCAGCAGTGAAGCTTTCGGGAGGGCCGCTAGAACGCAGTACTTC	TRBJ2-7	TRBV6-1	TRBD2	NA
CASSFTTSATYEQYF	TGTGCCAGCAGCTTTACCACTAGCGCAACCTACGAGCAGTACTTC	TRBJ2-7	TRBV13	TRBD2	NA
CASSLSPFPGEQYF	TGTGCCAGCAGCTTGAGTCCCTTCCCTGGGGAGCAGTACTTC	TRBJ2-7	TRBV5-6	NA	NA
CASSYRDNRYEQYF	TGTGCCAGCAGTTATAGGGACAACCGCTACGAGCAGTACTTC	TRBJ2-7	TRBV6-5	NA	NA
CASSLGGVSSDTQYF	TGCGCCAGCAGCTTGGGGGGAGTAAGCTCAGATACGCAGTATTTT	TRBJ2-3	TRBV5-1	NA	NA
CASSRRDRDLGSSYNEQFF	TGTGCCAGCAGTCGGAGGGACAGGGATTTGGGGAGCTCCTACAATGAGCAGTTCTTC	TRBJ2-1	TRBV27	TRBD1	NA
CASSTGTGSPAFRYEQYF	TGCGCCAGCAGCACCGGGACAGGGTCCCCCGCCTTCCGCTACGAGCAGTACTTC	TRBJ2-7	TRBV5-1	TRBD1	NA
CASSVAPGAGETQYF	TGTGCCAGCAGCGTAGCTCCCGGGGCTGGAGAGACCCAGTACTTC	TRBJ2-5	TRBV9	NA	NA
CASSSPYEQYF	TGTGCCAGCAGTTCTCCCTACGAGCAGTACTTC	TRBJ2-7	TRBV28	NA	few
CAAGYGETQYF	TGTGCCGCAGGGTACGGAGAGACCCAGTACTTC	TRBJ2-5	TRBV18	NA	NA
CASSREGGQPYEQFF	TGTGCCAGCAGTAGGGAGGGGGGCCAGCCTTATGAGCAGTTCTTC	TRBJ2-1	TRBV4-2	NA	NA
CASSSHVSRFYNEQFF	TGTGCCAGCAGCTCCCACGTCTCTCGGTTCTACAATGAGCAGTTCTTC	TRBJ2-1	TRBV7-3	NA	NA
CAWSKINEQFF	TGTGCCTGGAGCAAGATTAATGAGCAGTTCTTC	TRBJ2-1	TRBV30	NA	NA
CASSLELRQDYNEQFF	TGCGCCAGCAGCTTGGAGCTGAGACAGGATTACAATGAGCAGTTCTTC	TRBJ2-1	TRBV5-1	NA	NA
CASSWGQGNTEAFF	TGTGCCAGCAGTTGGGGACAGGGGAACACTGAAGCTTTCTTT	TRBJ1-1	TRBV28	TRBD1	NA
CASSLAGSEQAFF	TGTGCCAGCAGCTTGGCCGGCTCGGAGCAAGCTTTCTTT	TRBJ1-1	TRBV5-4	NA	NA
CASSGPTNTGELFF	TGTGCCAGTAGTGGGCCTACGAACACCGGGGAGCTGTTTTTT	TRBJ2-2	TRBV19	NA	NA